This T cell receptor beta chain was observed in a study of shared clonotypes between healthy human individuals. Study-wide results and caveats: With few donors, the genetic and exposure-history diversity represented was limited.

The assay was immunoSEQ multiplex PCR, and TCRdb's table has in-frame clones only and misses some. Of about 680,000 clones listed, 92% were seen once; the top ten hold roughly 22%. This CDR3 has 13 residues. Germline assignment: CDR1 MNHEY and CDR2 SMNVEV (reference sequence). The V end was cut by 6 bases, the J end by 8 bases, with 13 bases between. A remark on this clone: Its antigen is unknown.

As defined, naive CD8 cells were CD45RO-negative and positively selected for CCR7, with terminally differentiated effector memory CD45RA+ cells excluded. The clonotype comes from a man aged 25 to 45 in good health. Material: naive CD8+ T cells sorted from blood. The V gene is TRBV27, the J gene TRBJ1-4, with D possibly TRBD1 on 5 matching bases. The chain's CDR3 is CASSPGEGEKLFF. CDR3 in DNA: TGTGCCAGCAGCCCGGGGGAGGGAGAAAAACTGTTTTTT.